The present T cell receptor (beta chain) was sequenced within a study of T cell changes during pregnancy in multiple sclerosis. This table comes from immunoSEQ multiplex PCR, and its TCRdb copy is limited to in-frame clones, with some not included. The data show around 59,000 clones, with about 94% seen just once and less than 3% held by the top ten. Germline V gene sequence: CDR1 SEHNR, CDR2 FQNEAQ (reference sequence). The CDR3 totals 17 residues. Losses at the gene ends were 4 bases for V and 4 bases for J; bases not matched to a gene: 9. The TCR sequence derives from a female donor in good health, enrolled as a control in a pregnancy study. The sequencing used peripheral blood, collected in the third trimester of pregnancy. The V call is TRBV7-9, the J call TRBJ2-2; TRBD2 matches at 10 bases. The CDR3 nucleotides read TGTGCCAGCAGCTCCTCCGGGACTAGCGACCCCACCGGGGAGCTGTTTTTT. Translation gives CASSSSGTSDPTGELFF.